These T cell receptor beta chains were read from a single sample in a study of long-term antiretroviral therapy in people with HIV. Repertoires were generated with immunoSEQ multiplex PCR, while TCRdb's copy carries only in-frame clones and drops some. Of tens of thousands of clones listed, 90% to 95% are singletons. The sample was unsorted PBMCs, taken 3.7 years after starting antiretroviral therapy. These receptors were obtained from a woman aged 45 to 65 with HIV. Both conserved end residues are part of each CDR3. Each record gives: V gene, clone size, D gene, J gene, CDR3 protein, CDR3 DNA. D genes are given only for firm matches. Expanded clones are given a class, and other clones once, few, many or no size at all.

TRBV19,NA,NA,TRBJ1-5,CASTNDGRLTQHF,TGTGCCAGTACCAACGACGGGAGGCTGACCCAGCATTTT
TRBV6-6,NA,NA,TRBJ1-2,CASIQRQSYGYTF,TGTGCCAGCATCCAAAGGCAGTCCTATGGCTACACCTTC
TRBV5-1,NA,NA,TRBJ1-5,CASSLTSSVNQPQHF,TGCGCCAGCAGCTTGACTTCGTCAGTCAATCAGCCCCAGCATTTT
TRBV5-4,NA,TRBD1,TRBJ1-4,CASSGDREESEKLFF,TGTGCCAGCAGCGGCGACAGGGAAGAGAGTGAAAAACTGTTTTTT
TRBV6-6,once,NA,TRBJ1-4,CASSYSWGADEKLFF,TGTGCCAGCAGTTACTCGTGGGGGGCGGATGAAAAACTGTTTTTT
TRBV7-9,NA,NA,TRBJ2-2,CASSLGQPGELFF,TGTGCCAGCAGCTTAGGGCAGCCCGGGGAGCTGTTTTTT
TRBV29-1,NA,TRBD1,TRBJ1-1,CSVGQGNTEAFF,TGCAGCGTCGGACAGGGCAACACTGAAGCTTTCTTT
TRBV7-2,NA,TRBD1,TRBJ2-7,CASSPMGGTGIYEQYF,TGTGCCAGCAGCCCAATGGGTGGGACAGGGATCTACGAGCAGTACTTC
TRBV9,once,NA,TRBJ1-6,CASSPSVPRYNSPLHF,TGTGCCAGCAGCCCTTCAGTACCCCGCTATAATTCACCCCTCCACTTT
TRBV11-3,NA,NA,TRBJ2-3,CASSQGVGDTQYF,TGTGCCAGCAGCCAAGGGGTGGGGGATACGCAGTATTTT
TRBV4-2,NA,TRBD2,TRBJ2-5,CASSQDARGARETQYF,TGTGCCAGCAGCCAAGATGCGCGGGGGGCGCGTGAGACCCAGTACTTC
TRBV2,NA,TRBD1,TRBJ1-4,CASRGTAHDEKLFF,TGTGCCAGCAGGGGGACAGCGCACGATGAAAAACTGTTTTTT
TRBV2,NA,NA,TRBJ1-1,CASSESRGNTEAFF,TGTGCCAGCAGTGAGTCGCGAGGGAACACTGAAGCTTTCTTT
TRBV10-3,NA,TRBD1,TRBJ1-2,CAITSDRGAYGYTF,TGTGCCATCACCTCCGACAGGGGCGCCTATGGCTACACCTTC
TRBV6-5,NA,NA,TRBJ1-6,CASSYKTGRTNSPLHF,TGTGCCAGCAGTTATAAAACAGGTCGGACTAATTCACCCCTCCACTTT
TRBV25-1,NA,TRBD1,TRBJ1-3,CASSEYKGGQGSGNTIYF,TGTGCCAGCAGTGAATATAAAGGGGGACAGGGATCTGGAAACACCATATATTTT
TRBV7-2,NA,NA,TRBJ1-1,CASSLYNRAAEAFF,TGTGCCAGCAGCTTATATAACCGAGCCGCTGAAGCTTTCTTT
TRBV7-8,NA,NA,TRBJ1-1,CASSLDSMNTEAFF,TGTGCCAGCAGCTTGGACAGCATGAACACTGAAGCTTTCTTT
TRBV5-1,NA,NA,TRBJ1-2,CASSERDGDYGYTF,TGCGCCAGCAGCGAAAGGGACGGCGACTATGGCTACACCTTC
TRBV30,NA,NA,TRBJ1-3,CAWNPGKAGNTIYF,TGTGCCTGGAATCCAGGGAAGGCTGGAAACACCATATATTTT
TRBV4-1,NA,NA,TRBJ1-4,CASSQALGDRRKLFF,TGCGCCAGCAGCCAAGCCCTCGGAGACAGGCGAAAACTGTTTTTT
TRBV29-1,NA,NA,TRBJ2-7,CSVEDLLTKQYF,TGCAGCGTTGAAGACCTATTAACCAAGCAGTACTTC
TRBV12-5,NA,NA,TRBJ1-1,CASGLGTEAFF,TGTGCTAGTGGCCTTGGGACTGAAGCTTTCTTT
TRBV9,NA,NA,TRBJ1-1,CASSAAGSQNTEAFF,TGTGCCAGCAGCGCCGCGGGTTCCCAGAACACTGAAGCTTTCTTT
TRBV7-6,once,TRBD1,TRBJ1-6,CASSLRTGGVGSPLHF,TGTGCCAGCAGCCTCAGGACAGGGGGGGTTGGTTCACCCCTCCACTTT